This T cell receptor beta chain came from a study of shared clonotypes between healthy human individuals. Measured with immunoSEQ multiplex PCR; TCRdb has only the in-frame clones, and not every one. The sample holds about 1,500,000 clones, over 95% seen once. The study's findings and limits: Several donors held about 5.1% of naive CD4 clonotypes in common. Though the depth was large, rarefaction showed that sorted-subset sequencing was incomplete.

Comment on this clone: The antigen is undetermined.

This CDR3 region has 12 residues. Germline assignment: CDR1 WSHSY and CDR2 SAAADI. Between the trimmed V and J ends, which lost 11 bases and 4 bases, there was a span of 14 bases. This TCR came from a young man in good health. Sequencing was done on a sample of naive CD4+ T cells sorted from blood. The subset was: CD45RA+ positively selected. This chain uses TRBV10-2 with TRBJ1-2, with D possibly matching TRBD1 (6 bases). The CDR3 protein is CAASGGGYGYTF. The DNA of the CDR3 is TGCGCCGCCTCGGGGGGCGGCTATGGCTACACCTTC.